The clone carrying this T cell receptor beta chain appeared many times. What it recognizes is unknown. PBMCs stemmed from under 11 ml fresh peripheral blood. Template material for amplifying TCR beta CDR3 regions consisted of RNA transcripts. Using the HTBI primer set, a first-round RT-PCR was run on the TCR CDR3. TCRdb processed the multiplex PCR reads anew with MiXCR; each CDR3 protein has one entry. The data show around 350,000 distinct CDR3 sequences, around 14% seen once. The data originate from a study of T cells in Graves' hyperthyroidism and ophthalmopathy. Whole-study context: The blood sample was taken at first diagnosis, before treatment began. Study-level points and caveats: Ophthalmopathy was separated from stable hyperthyroidism by a 13 V-J model. Most clonotypes expanded in the thyroid (above 0.001) were also present in blood.

Trimming took 7 bases from V and 7 from J, leaving 13 bases between them. This CDR3 has 13 amino acids. CDR1 and CDR2 from the germline V gene are MNHNS and SASEGT. The chain uses TRBV6-1 and TRBJ2-2, with D perhaps TRBD1 (6 bases). The TCR sequence derives from a woman under 30 with Graves' hyperthyroidism. The sequencing input was blood. CDR3: CASISSGVGELFF. The CDR3 coding sequence is TGTGCCAGCATATCATCAGGGGTCGGGGAGCTGTTTTTT.